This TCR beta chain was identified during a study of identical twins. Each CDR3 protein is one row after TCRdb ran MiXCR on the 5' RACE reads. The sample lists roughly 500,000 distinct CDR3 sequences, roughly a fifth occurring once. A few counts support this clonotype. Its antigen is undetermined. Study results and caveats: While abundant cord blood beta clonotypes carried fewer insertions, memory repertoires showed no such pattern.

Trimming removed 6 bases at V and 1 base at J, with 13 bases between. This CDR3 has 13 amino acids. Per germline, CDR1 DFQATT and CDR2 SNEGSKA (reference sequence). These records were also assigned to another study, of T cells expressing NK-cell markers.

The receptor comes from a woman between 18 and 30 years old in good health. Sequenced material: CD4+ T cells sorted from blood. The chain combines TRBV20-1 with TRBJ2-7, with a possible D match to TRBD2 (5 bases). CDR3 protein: CSAKLVRSYEQYF. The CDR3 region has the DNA TGCAGTGCCAAACTAGTAAGGTCCTACGAGCAGTACTTC.